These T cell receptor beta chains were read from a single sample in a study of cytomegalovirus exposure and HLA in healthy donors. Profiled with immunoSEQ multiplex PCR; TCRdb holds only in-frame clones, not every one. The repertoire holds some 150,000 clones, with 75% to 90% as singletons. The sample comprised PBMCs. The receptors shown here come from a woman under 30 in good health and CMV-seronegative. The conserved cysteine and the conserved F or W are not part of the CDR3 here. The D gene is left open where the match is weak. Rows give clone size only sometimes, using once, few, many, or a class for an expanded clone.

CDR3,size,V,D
ASRPPTGGREKLF,NA,TRBV6-5,TRBD1
ASIINRGEKLF,NA,TRBV2,TRBD1
ASSPFVGGREQY,NA,TRBV18,NA
ASSESWTPSYEQY,few,TRBV10-2,NA
ASSYRGGANVLT,NA,TRBV6-5,NA
SASGNEKLF,NA,TRBV20-1,NA
ASSFAGELF,NA,TRBV9,NA
ASSLEGRQGVYGYT,many,TRBV11-3,TRBD1
ASSPEVSYEQY,NA,TRBV7-6,NA
ASSFGQNTEAF,few,TRBV6-5,NA
ASSQDVGQAQH,NA,TRBV4-1,NA
ASSFQGEGF,NA,TRBV6-5,TRBD1
ASSDRRAGVGELF,NA,TRBV6-1,NA
ASSLLGQGGIYEQY,few,TRBV5-1,TRBD1
ASSPTPGQGTGYT,NA,TRBV11-2,TRBD1
ASRPTPGLAGGQETQY,once,TRBV7-6,TRBD2
SVALMAGGNEQF,NA,TRBV29-1,TRBD1
ATRGTGANVLT,NA,TRBV10-1,NA
AWSVTRYGYT,few,TRBV30,NA
ASSIGQLYEQY,NA,TRBV27,NA
ASSPGGADTQY,NA,TRBV18,TRBD2
TSGGGATYNEQF,NA,TRBV1,NA
ASSTDRGRNQPQH,few,TRBV6-5,TRBD1
ASSDLGAGDTQY,NA,TRBV27,NA
ASSQGSGITGELF,NA,TRBV14,NA
ASTPPLGTEAF,NA,TRBV6-5,NA
ASGERMTVTEAF,NA,TRBV7-9,NA
ASRRTGQGNNEQY,NA,TRBV5-6,TRBD1
ASKREWSSYNEQF,NA,TRBV28,NA
ASSSKVGGAGGYT,NA,TRBV11-3,NA
ASTKQGSTEAF,NA,TRBV6-6,NA
ASSVDIKVDTQY,NA,TRBV6-5,NA
ASSSGQGLNQPQH,NA,TRBV5-4,TRBD1
ASSRGNRNEKLF,NA,TRBV7-8,NA
ASSLIPGGAYEQY,NA,TRBV27,TRBD2
ASSPSEGSTEAF,NA,TRBV11-2,NA
ASSFLAGGILNTEAF,NA,TRBV7-2,TRBD1
ASSFGGSYNEQF,NA,TRBV7-9,TRBD2
ASSEQTSGAGELF,NA,TRBV6-4,TRBD2
ASSETGNYGYT,NA,TRBV6-1,TRBD1
ASSLQGQQPQH,NA,TRBV5-4,NA
SSSPYSGGAGGELF,NA,TRBV7-9,TRBD2
ASTDRGYRDGVSPLH,NA,TRBV4-1,NA
ASRSGGDGEQF,NA,TRBV6-1,NA
SVEGQGGGKLF,NA,TRBV29-1,TRBD1
ASSQVRPGTGPFSAANVLT,NA,TRBV4-2,TRBD1
ASSVSPPPYEQY,NA,TRBV2,NA
ASSPREGGGNTIY,once,TRBV6-1,NA
ASTRLGAAGPTSTDTQY,NA,TRBV13,TRBD2
ASSSDRQETQY,NA,TRBV7-8,NA
SADRDRGNTEAF,NA,TRBV29-1,TRBD1
ASRGGPRELF,NA,TRBV28,NA
ASSQAVQGAGEKLF,NA,TRBV4-2,TRBD1
ASSLGGLVGEQF,NA,TRBV11-2,NA